This TCR beta chain originates from a study of cytomegalovirus exposure and HLA in healthy donors. Trimming cost V 4 bases and J 6 bases; bases outside gene matches: 7. This CDR3 spans 15 amino acids. Germline V gene sequence: CDR1 LNHDA, CDR2 SQIVND (reference sequence). The PCR ran on 60 Vbeta and 13 Jbeta primers. This table comes from immunoSEQ multiplex PCR, and its TCRdb copy is limited to in-frame clones, with some not included. In the table there are some 120,000 clones, 65% to 75% of which are singletons. These donors counted as nominally healthy when sampled, but unrecorded immune exposures were likely. Findings and limits, study-wide: There were some V segments, including TRBV6-2 and TRBV6-3, excluded as indistinguishable. According to reports, the classifier identified cytomegalovirus status with high specificity and sensitivity.

Comments on this clone: Its antigen is currently unknown.

The chain links TRBV19 to TRBJ2-1; TRBD2 agrees at 9 bases. The sequenced sample was PBMCs. The source is a woman aged 50 to 60 in good health and CMV-seropositive. The CDR3, as DNA: TGTGCCAGTAGTAGGTGGCTAGCGGGGCCCAATGAGCAGTTCTTC. Translation: CASSRWLAGPNEQFF.